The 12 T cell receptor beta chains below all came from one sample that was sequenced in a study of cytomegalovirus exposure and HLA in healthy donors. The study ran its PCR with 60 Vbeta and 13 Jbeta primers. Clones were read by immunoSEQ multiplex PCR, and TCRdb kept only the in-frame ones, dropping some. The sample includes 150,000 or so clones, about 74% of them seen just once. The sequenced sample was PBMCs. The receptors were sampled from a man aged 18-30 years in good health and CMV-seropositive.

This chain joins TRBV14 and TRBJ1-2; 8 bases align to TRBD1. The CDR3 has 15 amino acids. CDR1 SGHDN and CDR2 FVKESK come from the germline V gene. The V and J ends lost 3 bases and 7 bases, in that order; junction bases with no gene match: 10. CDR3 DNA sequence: TGTGCCAGCAGCCACTCATCGAACAGGGGGGTTGGCTACACCTTC. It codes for CASSHSSNRGVGYTF. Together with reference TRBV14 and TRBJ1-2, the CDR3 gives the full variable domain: EAGVTQFPSHSVIEKGQTVTLRCDPISGHDNLYWYRRVMGKEIKFLLHFVKESKQDESGMPNNRFLAERTGGTYSTLKVQPAELEDSGVYFCASSHSSNRGVGYTFGSGTRLTVV.

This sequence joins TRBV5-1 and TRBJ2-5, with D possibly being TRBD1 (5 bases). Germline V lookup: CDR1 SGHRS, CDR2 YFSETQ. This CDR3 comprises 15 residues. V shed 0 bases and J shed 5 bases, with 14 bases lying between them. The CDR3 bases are TGCGCCAGCAGCTTGGCCGGTATGGGGCGGGAGACCCAGTACTTC. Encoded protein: CASSLAGMGRETQYF.

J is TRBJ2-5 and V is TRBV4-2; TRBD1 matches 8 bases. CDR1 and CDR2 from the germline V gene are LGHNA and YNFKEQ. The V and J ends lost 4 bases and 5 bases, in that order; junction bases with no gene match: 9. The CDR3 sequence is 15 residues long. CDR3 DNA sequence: TGTGCCAGCAGCCGCCTCGAGGACAGGGCCGAGACCCAGTACTTC. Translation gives CASSRLEDRAETQYF.

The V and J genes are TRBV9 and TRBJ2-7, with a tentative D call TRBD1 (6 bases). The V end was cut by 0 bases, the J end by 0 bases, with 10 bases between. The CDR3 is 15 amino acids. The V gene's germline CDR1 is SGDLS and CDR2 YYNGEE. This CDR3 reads CASSVGDRSSYEQYF. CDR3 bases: TGTGCCAGCAGCGTAGGAGACAGGAGCTCCTACGAGCAGTACTTC.

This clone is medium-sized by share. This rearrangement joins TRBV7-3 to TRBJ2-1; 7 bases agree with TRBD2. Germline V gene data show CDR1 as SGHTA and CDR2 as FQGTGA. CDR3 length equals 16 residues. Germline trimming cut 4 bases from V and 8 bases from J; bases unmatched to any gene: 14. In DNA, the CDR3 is TGTGCCAGCAGCTCGGTGGGGGGGTTCGGATCCGATGAGCAGTTCTTC. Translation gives CASSSVGGFGSDEQFF. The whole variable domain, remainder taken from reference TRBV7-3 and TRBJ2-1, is GAGVSQTPSNKVTEKGKYVELRCDPISGHTALYWYRQSLGQGPEFLIYFQGTGAADDSGLPNDRFFAVRPEGSVSTLKIQRTERGDSAVYLCASSSVGGFGSDEQFFGPGTRLTVL.

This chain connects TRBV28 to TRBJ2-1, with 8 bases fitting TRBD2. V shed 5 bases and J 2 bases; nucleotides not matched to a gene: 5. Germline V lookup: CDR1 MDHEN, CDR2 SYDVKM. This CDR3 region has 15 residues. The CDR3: CASSAYSGTYNEQFF. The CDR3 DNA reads TGTGCCAGCAGTGCCTATAGCGGGACCTACAATGAGCAGTTCTTC.

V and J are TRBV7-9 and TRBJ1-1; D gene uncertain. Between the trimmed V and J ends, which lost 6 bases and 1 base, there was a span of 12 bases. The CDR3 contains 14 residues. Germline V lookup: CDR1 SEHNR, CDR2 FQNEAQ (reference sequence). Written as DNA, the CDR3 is TGTGCCAGCAGTTTCGGCCAGGAGAACACTGAAGCTTTCTTT. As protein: CASSFGQENTEAFF.

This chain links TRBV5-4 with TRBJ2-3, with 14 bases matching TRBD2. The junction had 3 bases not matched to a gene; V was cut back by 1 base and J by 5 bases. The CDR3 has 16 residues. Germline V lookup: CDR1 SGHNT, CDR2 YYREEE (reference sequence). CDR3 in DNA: TGTGCCAGCAGCTTGAGACTAGCGGGGGGGCAAGATACGCAGTATTTT. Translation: CASSLRLAGGQDTQYF.

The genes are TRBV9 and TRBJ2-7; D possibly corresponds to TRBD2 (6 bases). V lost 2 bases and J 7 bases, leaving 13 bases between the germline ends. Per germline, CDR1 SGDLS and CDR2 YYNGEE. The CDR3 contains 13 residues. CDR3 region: CASSVRGGSEQYF. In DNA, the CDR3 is TGTGCCAGCAGCGTCCGGGGAGGTTCGGAGCAGTACTTC.

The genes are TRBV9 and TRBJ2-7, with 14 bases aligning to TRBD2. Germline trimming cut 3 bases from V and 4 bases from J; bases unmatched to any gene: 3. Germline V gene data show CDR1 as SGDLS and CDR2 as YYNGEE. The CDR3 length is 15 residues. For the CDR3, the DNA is TGTGCCAGCAGCGCAGGGACTAGCGGGAGATACGAGCAGTACTTC. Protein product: CASSAGTSGRYEQYF.

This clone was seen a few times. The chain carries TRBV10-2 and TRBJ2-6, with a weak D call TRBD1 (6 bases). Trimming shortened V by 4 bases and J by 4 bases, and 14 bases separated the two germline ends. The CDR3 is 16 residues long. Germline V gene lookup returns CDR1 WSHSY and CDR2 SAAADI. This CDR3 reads CASSGQGLSGANVLTF. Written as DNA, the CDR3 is TGCGCCAGCAGTGGCCAGGGGCTATCAGGGGCCAACGTCCTGACTTTC.

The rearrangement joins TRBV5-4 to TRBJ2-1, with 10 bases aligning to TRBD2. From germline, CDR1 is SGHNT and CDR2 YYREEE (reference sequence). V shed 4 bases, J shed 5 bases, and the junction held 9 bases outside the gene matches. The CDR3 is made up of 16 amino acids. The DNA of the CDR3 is TGTGCCAGCAGCCCTACCCTCCTAGCGGGAGACAATGAGCAGTTCTTC. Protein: CASSPTLLAGDNEQFF.